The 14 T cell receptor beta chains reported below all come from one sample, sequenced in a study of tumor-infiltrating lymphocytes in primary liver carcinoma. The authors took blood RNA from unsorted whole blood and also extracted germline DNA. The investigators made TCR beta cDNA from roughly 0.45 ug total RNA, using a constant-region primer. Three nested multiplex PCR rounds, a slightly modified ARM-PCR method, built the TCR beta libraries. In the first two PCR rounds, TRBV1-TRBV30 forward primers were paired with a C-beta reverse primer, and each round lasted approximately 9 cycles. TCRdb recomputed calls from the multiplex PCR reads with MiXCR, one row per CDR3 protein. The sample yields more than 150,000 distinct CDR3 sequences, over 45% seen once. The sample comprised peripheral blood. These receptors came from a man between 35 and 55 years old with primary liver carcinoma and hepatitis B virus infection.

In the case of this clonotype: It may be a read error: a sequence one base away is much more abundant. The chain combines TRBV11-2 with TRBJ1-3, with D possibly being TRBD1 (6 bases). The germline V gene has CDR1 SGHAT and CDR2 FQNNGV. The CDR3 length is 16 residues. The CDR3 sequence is CASSFTTGASGSTIYF. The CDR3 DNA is TGTGCCAGCAGCTTCACGACAGGAGCCTCTGGAAGCACCATATATTTT.

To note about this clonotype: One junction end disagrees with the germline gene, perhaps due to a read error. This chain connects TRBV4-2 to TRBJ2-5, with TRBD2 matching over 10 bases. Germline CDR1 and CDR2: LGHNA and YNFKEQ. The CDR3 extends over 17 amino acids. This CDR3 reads CASSQSYLAGVRETQHF. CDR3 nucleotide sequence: TGTGCCAGCAGCCAATCTTATCTAGCGGGAGTGCGGGAGACCCAGCACTTC.

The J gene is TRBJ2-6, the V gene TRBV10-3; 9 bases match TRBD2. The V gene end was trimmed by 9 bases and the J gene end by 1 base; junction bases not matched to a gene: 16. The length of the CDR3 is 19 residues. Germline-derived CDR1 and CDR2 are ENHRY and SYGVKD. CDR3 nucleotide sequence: TGTGCCATTGGGGTCGCCGGCGGGACTAGCTTGTCTGGGGCCAACGTCCTGACTTTC. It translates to CAIGVAGGTSLSGANVLTF.

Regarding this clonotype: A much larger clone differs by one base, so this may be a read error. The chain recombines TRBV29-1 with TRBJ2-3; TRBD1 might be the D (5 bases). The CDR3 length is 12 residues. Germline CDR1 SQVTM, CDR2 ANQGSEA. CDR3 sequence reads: CSVTGSIDTQYF. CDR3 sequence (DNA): TGCAGCGTAACAGGTAGCATAGATACGCAGTATTTT.

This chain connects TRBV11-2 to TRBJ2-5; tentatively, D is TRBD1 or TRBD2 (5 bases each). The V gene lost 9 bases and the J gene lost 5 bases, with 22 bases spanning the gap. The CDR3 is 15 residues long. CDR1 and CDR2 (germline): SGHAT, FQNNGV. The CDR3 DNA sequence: TGTGCCAGGAGACTCGGCGTGGGAGAGGGGGAGACCCAGTACTTC. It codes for CARRLGVGEGETQYF.

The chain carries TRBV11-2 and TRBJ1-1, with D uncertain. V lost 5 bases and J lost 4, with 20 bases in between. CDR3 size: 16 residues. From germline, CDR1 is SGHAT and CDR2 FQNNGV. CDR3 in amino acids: CASSRNWVATLTEAFF. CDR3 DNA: TGTGCCAGCAGCCGAAACTGGGTGGCGACACTCACTGAAGCTTTCTTT.

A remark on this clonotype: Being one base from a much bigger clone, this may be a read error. This chain's CDR3 is CSVGHSYEQYF. DNA of the CDR3: TGCAGCGTGGGGCACAGCTACGAGCAGTACTTC. The J gene is TRBJ2-7, the V gene TRBV29-1, with D perhaps matching TRBD1 (5 bases). CDR3 length equals 11 residues. Trimming left V 6 bases short and J 3 bases short, with 9 bases between. CDR1 is SQVTM and CDR2 is ANQGSEA in the germline V gene.

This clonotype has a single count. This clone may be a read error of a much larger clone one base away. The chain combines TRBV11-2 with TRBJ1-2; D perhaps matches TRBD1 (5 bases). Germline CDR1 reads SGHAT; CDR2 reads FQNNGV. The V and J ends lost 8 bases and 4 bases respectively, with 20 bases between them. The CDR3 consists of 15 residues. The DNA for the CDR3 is TGTGCCAGCGGCCTCCCACAAGGGGATTTCTATGGCTACACCTTC. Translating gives CASGLPQGDFYGYTF.

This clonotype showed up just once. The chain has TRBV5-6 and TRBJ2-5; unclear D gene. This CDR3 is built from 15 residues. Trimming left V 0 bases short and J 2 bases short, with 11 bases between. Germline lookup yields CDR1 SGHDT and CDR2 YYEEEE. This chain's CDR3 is CASSLVLGMQETQYF. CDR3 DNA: TGTGCCAGCAGCTTGGTTTTAGGAATGCAAGAGACCCAGTACTTC.

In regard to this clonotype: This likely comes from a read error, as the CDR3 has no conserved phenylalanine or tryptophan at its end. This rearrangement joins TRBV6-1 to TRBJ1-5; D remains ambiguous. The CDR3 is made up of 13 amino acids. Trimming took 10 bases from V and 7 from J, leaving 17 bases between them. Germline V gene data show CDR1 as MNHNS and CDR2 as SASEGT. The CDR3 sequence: CATIDTMGQPQHS. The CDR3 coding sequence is TGTGCCACCATAGACACCATGGGACAGCCCCAGCATTCT.

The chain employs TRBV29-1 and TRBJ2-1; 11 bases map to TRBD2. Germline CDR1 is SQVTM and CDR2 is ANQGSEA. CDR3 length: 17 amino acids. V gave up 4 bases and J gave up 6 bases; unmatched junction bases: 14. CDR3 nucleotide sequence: TGCAGCGTTGTAACGAAGCTTAGCGGGAGGGCAACCAATGAGCAGTTCTTC. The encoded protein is CSVVTKLSGRATNEQFF.

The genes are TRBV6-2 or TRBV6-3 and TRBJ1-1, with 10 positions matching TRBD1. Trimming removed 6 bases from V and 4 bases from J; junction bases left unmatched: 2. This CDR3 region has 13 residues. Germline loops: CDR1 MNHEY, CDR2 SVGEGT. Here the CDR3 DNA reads TGTGCCAGCAGGTGGACAGGGGGCACTGAAGCTTTCTTT. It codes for CASRWTGGTEAFF.

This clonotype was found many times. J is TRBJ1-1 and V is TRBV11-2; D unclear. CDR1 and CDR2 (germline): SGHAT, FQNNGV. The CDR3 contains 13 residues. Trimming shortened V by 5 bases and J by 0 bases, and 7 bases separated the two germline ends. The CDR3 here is CASSPQLNTEAFF. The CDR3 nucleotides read TGTGCCAGCAGCCCCCAGCTGAACACTGAAGCTTTCTTT.

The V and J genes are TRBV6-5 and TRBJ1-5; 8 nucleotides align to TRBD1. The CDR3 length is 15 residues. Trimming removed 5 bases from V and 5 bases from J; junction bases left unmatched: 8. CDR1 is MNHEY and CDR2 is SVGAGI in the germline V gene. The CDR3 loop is CASSPWTGRDQPQHF. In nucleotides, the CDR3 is TGTGCCAGCAGTCCTTGGACAGGGAGGGATCAGCCCCAGCATTTT.